The 3 T cell receptor beta chains presented below share a single source sample, sequenced in a study of cytomegalovirus exposure and HLA in healthy donors. TCRdb's copy holds only in-frame clones and misses some; the assay was immunoSEQ multiplex PCR. The data hold about 150,000 clones, with about 86% observed a single time. The sample taken for sequencing was PBMCs. These receptors came from a human donor in good health.

The chain joins TRBV6-5 to TRBJ1-2, with TRBD1 identical over 8 bases. The CDR3 has 14 residues. CDR1 and CDR2 (germline): MNHEY, SVGAGI. Trimming took 9 bases from V and 4 from J; bases not matched to a gene: 10. The CDR3 DNA is TGTGCCAGTGGACAGGGAAAACATGGCTATGGCTACACCTTC. This gives the protein CASGQGKHGYGYTF.

A single count supports this clone. The chain recombines TRBV7-3 with TRBJ1-1, with D uncertain. In germline, CDR1 is SGHTA, CDR2 FQGTGA. V was pared by 8 bases and J by 1 base, with 14 bases between. The length of the CDR3 is 14 residues. CDR3 coding DNA: TGTGCCAGCGGATTGGGCACTGCGAACACTGAAGCTTTCTTT. Translation: CASGLGTANTEAFF.

J is TRBJ1-1 and V is TRBV7-9, with a tentative D call TRBD1 (5 bases). The V gene's germline CDR1 is SEHNR and CDR2 FQNEAQ (reference sequence). Trimming shortened V by 6 bases and J by 2 bases, and 13 bases separated the two germline ends. The CDR3 is made up of 14 amino acids. CDR3 amino acids: CASSREGSNTEAFF. CDR3 nucleotide sequence: TGTGCCAGCAGTCGGGAGGGGTCAAACACTGAAGCTTTCTTT.